The text below deals with one T cell receptor beta chain. The data were taken from a study of blood T cells in healthy people across ages. V lost 5 bases and J lost 2; bases outside the gene matches: 8. The CDR3 runs to 17 residues. Looked up from germline, CDR1 is SGHTA and CDR2 is FQGNSA. A second PCR, run for roughly 6 to 11 cycles, used a sample-barcoded 5' primer plus a J-beta primer mix. TCRdb reprocessed the 5' RACE reads via MiXCR and lists one record per CDR3 protein. The sample has around 700,000 distinct CDR3 sequences, 20% to 30% seen once. These data also formed part of another study, on T cells of mothers and their children. As that study records: Donation involved three healthy Caucasian mothers and the six children that they had. Inherited differences only slightly affect thymic shaping of TCR recombination output.

The sequencing sample was made of blood. V gene TRBV7-2 combines with J gene TRBJ1-6; 8 positions match TRBD1. This sequence was found in a boy aged 5-17 years in good health. The CDR3 nucleotides are TGTGCCAGCAGCAACCAACAGGGGGTCGCCTATAATTCACCCCTCCACTTT. Its translation is CASSNQQGVAYNSPLHF.